The T cell receptor beta chain described here comes from a study of T cells in localized non-small cell lung cancer. Study-level results: Greater blood T cell density accompanied longer overall survival.

This clone was seen only once. Its antigen is unknown. Per the germline V gene, CDR1 is LNHDA and CDR2 is SQIVND (reference sequence). V was clipped by 7 bases and J by 6 bases, with 16 bases between them. There are 15 residues in the CDR3. Clones were sequenced by immunoSEQ multiplex PCR, and TCRdb holds only the in-frame ones, with some missing. The sample has about 2,000 clones; approximately 24% are singletons. The V and J genes are TRBV19 and TRBJ1-6; D is ambiguous. This specimen consisted of normal lung tissue next to the tumor, obtained before any cancer treatment. This receptor was obtained from a male donor at least 60 years old with stage I lung adenocarcinoma. The CDR3 region has the DNA TGTGCCAGTAATCGCGGCGCTTGGACTAATTCACCCCTCCACTTT. Translation gives CASNRGAWTNSPLHF.